A single sample is the source of the 30 T cell receptor beta chains below, sequenced in a study of T cell responses to AZD1222 COVID-19 vaccine. Produced via immunoSEQ multiplex PCR; TCRdb's table is partial and in-frame only. The repertoire includes 150,000 or so clones, 91% of them detected once, and approximately 3.6% sits in the top ten. The sample consisted of peripheral blood, taken 28 days after the second AZD1222 dose. The origin of the receptors is an adult who received the AZD1222 COVID-19 vaccine.

Here the CDR3 reads CASRRVSAQYF. DNA of the CDR3: TGCGCCAGCAGAAGGGTATCGGCGCAGTACTTC. V gene TRBV23-1 combines with J gene TRBJ2-7; D uncertain. TRBV23-1 is reported as an ORF; its role is uncertain. This CDR3 is 11 amino acids long. Trimming removed 6 bases from V and 9 bases from J, with 12 bases in between.

This chain uses TRBV5-1 with TRBJ1-4; D perhaps matches TRBD1 (5 bases). V was clipped by 4 bases and J by 13 bases, with 14 bases between them. CDR1 and CDR2 (germline): SGHRS, YFSETQ. CDR3 size: 12 residues. The CDR3 loop reads CASSLQTARLFF. The CDR3 DNA reads TGCGCCAGCAGCCTTCAGACAGCCAGACTGTTTTTT.

CDR3 in amino acids: CASSPPLGNTIYF. Written as DNA, the CDR3 is TGTGCCAGCAGTCCCCCGTTAGGAAACACCATATATTTT. J is TRBJ1-3 and V is TRBV28; no definite D call. The length of the CDR3 is 13 residues. Germline values: CDR1 MDHEN, CDR2 SYDVKM. Trimming took off 5 bases at V and 4 bases at J, with 9 bases between the two ends.

The chain employs TRBV7-2 and TRBJ1-5, with TRBD1 matching over 7 bases. There are 14 residues in the CDR3. Germline CDR1 reads SGHTA; CDR2 reads FQGNSA. V lost 2 bases and J lost 5; bases outside the gene matches: 3. CDR3 residues: CASSLTGDDQPQHF. CDR3 nucleotides: TGTGCCAGCAGCTTAACAGGGGACGATCAGCCCCAGCATTTT.

The rearrangement uses TRBV19 and TRBJ2-2, with TRBD2 matching 13 bases. The length of the CDR3 is 18 residues. Germline trimming cut 4 bases from V and 7 bases from J; bases unmatched to any gene: 12. CDR1 and CDR2 (germline): LNHDA, SQIVND (reference sequence). The DNA for the CDR3 is TGTGCCAGTAGTACCCCAGGACTAGCGGGAGCTTACGGCGGGGAGCTGTTTTTT. This codes for CASSTPGLAGAYGGELFF.

The chain uses TRBV14 and TRBJ2-3, with unresolved D. In germline, CDR1 is SGHDN, CDR2 FVKESK. The CDR3 is 17 residues long. Trimming removed 3 bases from V and 5 bases from J, with 21 bases in between. The CDR3 spells CASSQIRAVGRGDTQYF. The CDR3, as DNA: TGTGCCAGCAGCCAGATCCGAGCCGTAGGCAGAGGAGATACGCAGTATTTT. The whole variable domain, remainder taken from reference TRBV14 and TRBJ2-3, is EAGVTQFPSHSVIEKGQTVTLRCDPISGHDNLYWYRRVMGKEIKFLLHFVKESKQDESGMPNNRFLAERTGGTYSTLKVQPAELEDSGVYFCASSQIRAVGRGDTQYFGPGTRLTVL.

The genes are TRBV7-8 and TRBJ2-1, with 10 bases that match TRBD2. V shed 5 bases and J 7 bases; nucleotides not matched to a gene: 20. Germline values: CDR1 SGHVS, CDR2 FQNEAQ. The CDR3 has 19 residues. CDR3 region: CASSLNPTASGGLANEQFF. For the CDR3, the DNA is TGTGCCAGCAGCCTAAACCCGACGGCTAGCGGGGGTCTAGCAAATGAGCAGTTCTTC.

V and J are TRBV7-2 and TRBJ1-3; TRBD1 matches 8 bases. The junction had 6 bases not matched to a gene; V was cut back by 1 base and J by 4 bases. This CDR3 is 16 amino acids long. The V gene's germline CDR1 is SGHTA and CDR2 FQGNSA. Here the CDR3 reads CASSLGQGMDGNTIYF. The CDR3 bases are TGTGCCAGCAGCTTAGGACAGGGGATGGACGGAAACACCATATATTTT.

J is TRBJ2-2 and V is TRBV29-1, with TRBD2 as a possible D gene (5 bases). CDR3 size: 13 residues. Germline V gives CDR1 SQVTM, CDR2 ANQGSEA. Trimming took 5 bases from V and 6 from J, leaving 13 bases between them. In DNA, the CDR3 is TGCAGCGTTAGGGCCGGGATGGCCGGGGAGCTGTTTTTT. It codes for CSVRAGMAGELFF.

V gene TRBV25-1 combines with J gene TRBJ1-3; TRBD1 agrees at 8 bases. The CDR3 sequence is 14 residues long. CDR1 and CDR2 (germline): MGHDK, SYGVNS. The ends lost 5 bases at V and 3 bases at J; junction bases unmatched: 3. The CDR3 bases are TGTGCCAGCAGTAAGACAGGGGATGGAAACACCATATATTTT. As protein: CASSKTGDGNTIYF.

The chain uses TRBV27 and TRBJ2-7; D remains unclear. Trimming left V 4 bases short and J 5 bases short, with 15 bases between. The CDR3 is made up of 14 amino acids. Germline CDR1 reads MNHEY; CDR2 reads SMNVEV (reference sequence). The CDR3 reads CASSSAGPHNEQYF. CDR3 nucleotide sequence: TGTGCCAGCAGTTCCGCCGGGCCCCACAACGAGCAGTACTTC.

The chain combines TRBV5-1 with TRBJ2-3; D is tentatively TRBD1 or TRBD2 (5 bases each). Trimming stripped 4 bases from V and 7 bases from J, with 10 bases between. Looked up from germline, CDR1 is SGHRS and CDR2 is YFSETQ. The CDR3 is made up of 12 amino acids. CDR3: CASSRDANTQYF. CDR3 DNA sequence: TGCGCCAGCAGCCGGGACGCAAATACGCAGTATTTT.

V gene TRBV6-6 combines with J gene TRBJ1-2, with TRBD1 identical over 7 bases. This CDR3 is 11 amino acids long. CDR1 is MNHNY and CDR2 is SVGAGI in the germline V gene (reference sequence). J gave up 6 bases and V 9 bases, and 4 bases lay outside the gene matches. CDR3 protein: CASQGVNGYTF. The CDR3 coding sequence is TGTGCCAGTCAGGGGGTTAATGGCTACACCTTC.

V gene TRBV4-3 combines with J gene TRBJ2-3, with a weak D call TRBD2 (6 bases). The CDR3 covers 17 residues. Trimming took off 0 bases at V and 7 bases at J, with 20 bases between the two ends. Per germline, CDR1 LGHNA and CDR2 YSLEER. In DNA, the CDR3 is TGCGCCAGCAGCCAAGAAGGGCGCGGGACTGGGATCCATACGCAGTATTTT. Translated, it gives CASSQEGRGTGIHTQYF.

To note about this clone: At one of its ends the junction is not consistent with the germline gene, which may arise from a read error. V usage is TRBV3-1 (or the pseudogene TRBV3-2) and J usage is TRBJ1-2; D perhaps matches TRBD1 (5 bases). CDR1 and CDR2 from the germline V gene are LGHDT and YNNKEL (reference sequence). CDR3 length: 15 amino acids. The CDR3 DNA reads TGTGCCAGCAGCCCCCCGGGACTCTTTAACTATGGCTACATCTTC. This sequence encodes CASSPPGLFNYGYIF.

The chain links TRBV9 to TRBJ2-1; 12 nucleotides line up with TRBD1. The CDR3 sequence is 15 residues long. Per germline, CDR1 SGDLS and CDR2 YYNGEE. V lost 4 bases, J lost 10 bases, and 9 bases stayed unmatched. The CDR3 loop is CASSPRDRGRREQFF. Here the CDR3 DNA reads TGTGCCAGCAGCCCACGGGACAGGGGGCGACGAGAGCAGTTCTTC.

This sequence joins TRBV20-1 and TRBJ1-5, with no clear D. The germline V and J ends were trimmed by 3 bases and 1 base, with 7 bases remaining between them. Germline CDR1 and CDR2: DFQATT and SNEGSKA (reference sequence). CDR3 length: 13 residues. The CDR3 DNA is TGCAGTGCTAGTACGGGGAGCAATCAGCCCCAGCATTTT. Translating it yields CSASTGSNQPQHF.

The V call is TRBV25-1, the J call TRBJ1-4, with D tentatively TRBD1 (5 bases). This CDR3 comprises 16 residues. The V end was cut by 2 bases, the J end by 5 bases, with 15 bases between. Looked up from germline, CDR1 is MGHDK and CDR2 is SYGVNS. CDR3 coding DNA: TGTGCCAGCAGTGAAGATCCGACATCAGGGAATGAAAAACTGTTTTTT. Residues: CASSEDPTSGNEKLFF.

The chain combines TRBV2 with TRBJ1-2; 8 bases are shared with TRBD1. V was clipped by 4 bases and J by 4 bases; unmatched bases: 5. This CDR3 has 14 amino acids. Germline lookup yields CDR1 SNHLY and CDR2 FYNNEI. CDR3 sequence reads: CASSVDRGGYGYTF. As DNA, the CDR3 is TGTGCCAGCAGTGTCGACAGGGGTGGCTATGGCTACACCTTC.

J is TRBJ2-7 and V is TRBV27, with a possible D match to TRBD1 (6 bases). The CDR3 runs 14 residues. The germline V gene encodes CDR1 MNHEY and CDR2 SMNVEV (reference sequence). The V and J ends lost 6 bases and 2 bases respectively, with 14 bases between them. This CDR3 is CASSWDTTPYEQYF. The DNA for the CDR3 is TGTGCCAGCAGCTGGGACACCACCCCCTACGAGCAGTACTTC.

Only a few counts were recorded for this clone. This chain links TRBV9 with TRBJ1-1; D gene uncertain. This CDR3 region has 15 residues. V was shortened by 0 bases and J by 2 bases, with 11 bases between the two germline ends. Germline CDR1 is SGDLS and CDR2 is YYNGEE. The CDR3 spells CASSVAPTTNTEAFF. CDR3 nucleotide sequence: TGTGCCAGCAGCGTAGCTCCGACAACCAACACTGAAGCTTTCTTT.

CDR3 sequence reads: CASSQTGGRLQGYGYTF. In DNA form, the CDR3 reads TGCGCCAGCAGCCAGACAGGGGGCAGGTTGCAGGGCTATGGCTACACCTTC. The chain couples TRBV5-1 to TRBJ1-2; 10 bases map to TRBD1. The CDR3 length is 17 residues. V lost 4 bases and J lost 4; bases outside the gene matches: 13. Germline CDR1 SGHRS, CDR2 YFSETQ.

The J gene is TRBJ1-2, the V gene TRBV27; D possibly corresponds to TRBD1 (6 bases). Germline V gives CDR1 MNHEY, CDR2 SMNVEV (reference sequence). This CDR3 region has 15 residues. Trimming left V 3 bases short and J 8 bases short, with 19 bases between. The CDR3, as DNA: TGTGCCAGCAGTTTCCGGGGGGCAGGGCGGGGGGGCTACACCTTC. Its translation is CASSFRGAGRGGYTF.

The chain combines TRBV29-1 with TRBJ2-3, with 7 bases fitting TRBD1. The V segment lost 0 bases and the J segment 3 bases; nucleotides outside the gene matches: 9. The CDR3 spans 16 residues. The germline CDR1 and CDR2 sequences are SQVTM and ANQGSEA. CDR3 DNA: TGCAGCGTTGAAGAACAGGGGCGCCTTATGACAGATACGCAGTATTTT. Its translation is CSVEEQGRLMTDTQYF.

The V gene is TRBV11-2, the J gene TRBJ2-7, with 8 bases identical to TRBD2. The CDR3 loop spans 16 amino acids. The ends lost 3 bases at V and 6 bases at J; junction bases unmatched: 13. Germline V gives CDR1 SGHAT, CDR2 FQNNGV. CDR3 amino acids: CASSFFRGGTGSEQYF. CDR3 bases: TGTGCCAGCAGCTTCTTTCGGGGGGGGACGGGTAGCGAGCAGTACTTC.

The gene calls are TRBV30 and TRBJ1-1; TRBD1 aligns across 7 bases. The length of the CDR3 is 12 residues. Looked up from germline, CDR1 is GTSNPN and CDR2 is SVGIG (reference sequence). Germline trimming cut 3 bases from V and 7 bases from J; bases unmatched to any gene: 5. The CDR3 reads CAWSTGAGEAFF. The DNA of the CDR3 is TGTGCCTGGAGCACAGGGGCTGGTGAAGCTTTCTTT.

The chain recombines TRBV11-3 with TRBJ2-5, with a weak D call TRBD2 (6 bases). Trimming removed 8 bases at V and 1 base at J, with 11 bases between. Germline V gene data show CDR1 as SGHNT and CDR2 as YENEEA. The CDR3 length is 13 residues. CDR3 residues: CASCPGLQETQYF. As DNA, the CDR3 is TGTGCCAGCTGTCCGGGACTCCAAGAGACCCAGTACTTC.

The chain is built from TRBV7-8 and TRBJ2-5, with D possibly being TRBD1 (6 bases). The germline V and J ends were trimmed by 6 bases and 2 bases, with 10 bases remaining between them. This CDR3 has 13 amino acids. The germline V gene encodes CDR1 SGHVS and CDR2 FQNEAQ. The CDR3 region is CASRPRGQETQYF. CDR3 DNA: TGTGCCAGCAGGCCTAGGGGGCAAGAGACCCAGTACTTC.

The chain is built from TRBV14 and TRBJ1-1; no clear D. Trimming pared 0 bases from V and 1 base from J, leaving 6 bases between. Looked up from germline, CDR1 is SGHDN and CDR2 is FVKESK. This CDR3 comprises 14 residues. CDR3: CASSQELGNTEAFF. In DNA form, the CDR3 reads TGTGCCAGCAGCCAAGAGTTGGGGAACACTGAAGCTTTCTTT.

This sequence joins TRBV4-3 and TRBJ2-3, with TRBD2 matching over 8 bases. Trimming cost V 5 bases and J 2 bases; bases outside gene matches: 9. This CDR3 is built from 16 residues. CDR1 is LGHNA, CDR2 YSLEER, per germline. This CDR3 reads CASSAYRGGDTDTQYF. The DNA of the CDR3 is TGCGCCAGCAGCGCCTACCGGGGGGGGGACACAGATACGCAGTATTTT.